What follows is one T cell receptor (beta chain) and its context. Profiled with immunoSEQ multiplex PCR; TCRdb holds only in-frame clones, not every one. The sample carries about 140,000 clones, 65% to 85% recorded once. The germline CDR1 and CDR2 sequences are PRHDT and FYEKMQ (reference sequence). The CDR3 is 14 residues long. With 1 base clipped from V and 5 bases from J, the junction kept 2 bases outside the gene matches. This record comes from a study of cytotoxic CD8 clonotypes in ibrutinib-treated CLL. The chain carries TRBV13 and TRBJ2-5, with 9 bases lining up with TRBD2. This sample comprised PBMCs, obtained after 36 months of ibrutinib treatment. The clonotype originates from a human donor with chronic lymphocytic leukemia. In DNA, the CDR3 is TGTGCCAGCAGCTTAGTAGCGGGAGTGGAGACCCAGTACTTC. Protein: CASSLVAGVETQYF.